The 15 T cell receptor beta chains below were found in one sample sequenced in a study of radiation and T cells in renal cell carcinoma. Assay: immunoSEQ multiplex PCR; the TCRdb copy retains only in-frame clones and omits some. The table has roughly 130,000 clones, approximately 78% seen once. The sample's time point: blood 2 weeks post-SBRT. Regarding treatment: 15 Gy SBRT to primary tumor, nephrectomy 4 weeks later. The input for sequencing was blood, taken from a patient whose treatment included radiotherapy and nephrectomy. Source of these receptors: an older woman with renal cell carcinoma.

The chain carries TRBV4-2 and TRBJ1-5; D uncertain. This CDR3 spans 14 amino acids. Germline V gives CDR1 LGHNA, CDR2 YNFKEQ. V lost 3 bases, J lost 3 bases, and 9 bases lay in between. The CDR3 region is CASSQALLNQPQHF. CDR3 nucleotides: TGTGCCAGCAGCCAGGCGCTTCTCAATCAGCCCCAGCATTTT.

The chain recombines TRBV2 with TRBJ2-1; 11 bases match TRBD1. Per germline, CDR1 SNHLY and CDR2 FYNNEI. This CDR3 contains 14 residues. J lost 8 bases, V lost 6 bases, and 6 bases had no gene match. The CDR3 DNA sequence: TGTGCCAGCAGCCTAGGACAGGGGGCCCATGAGCAGTTCTTC. It codes for CASSLGQGAHEQFF.

This clone was detected only a few times. The chain has TRBV7-2 and TRBJ2-7, with unresolved D. V was shortened by 5 bases and J by 8 bases, with 10 bases between the two germline ends. CDR3 size: 11 residues. Germline CDR1 is SGHTA and CDR2 is FQGNSA. Here the CDR3 reads CASSPAVKQYF. CDR3 nucleotides: TGTGCCAGCAGCCCTGCAGTCAAGCAGTACTTC. The complete variable domain, with remaining parts taken from reference TRBV7-2 and TRBJ2-7, reads GAGVSQSPSNKVTEKGKDVELRCDPISGHTALYWYRQSLGQGLEFLIYFQGNSAPDKSGLPSDRFSAERTGGSVSTLTIQRTQQEDSAVYLCASSPAVKQYFGPGTRLTVT.

This chain connects TRBV19 to TRBJ1-1; possible D gene TRBD1, 5 bases. Looked up from germline, CDR1 is LNHDA and CDR2 is SQIVND (reference sequence). The ends were cut back, 5 bases at V and 1 base at J, with 11 bases in the middle. There are 14 residues in the CDR3. Here the CDR3 reads CASSSGDSNTEAFF. CDR3 nucleotides: TGTGCCAGTAGTTCGGGGGACTCGAACACTGAAGCTTTCTTT.

The J gene is TRBJ1-1, the V gene TRBV29-1; D gene ambiguous. Germline CDR1 SQVTM, CDR2 ANQGSEA. The CDR3 sequence is 14 residues long. V was cut by 5 bases and J by 0 bases, with 13 bases left in between. The CDR3 region has the DNA TGCAGCGTTAAGATAACAGAAATGAACACTGAAGCTTTCTTT. Translation: CSVKITEMNTEAFF.

In its sample, this clone was seen a few times. CDR3 nucleotides: TGTGCCAGCAGCGCTACGACAGGGGTGAACACTGAAGCTTTCTTT. Protein sequence: CASSATTGVNTEAFF. J is TRBJ1-1 and V is TRBV9; 8 positions match TRBD1. The ends lost 3 bases at V and 0 bases at J; junction bases unmatched: 4. In germline, CDR1 is SGDLS, CDR2 YYNGEE. The CDR3 has 15 residues.

The chain has TRBV6-1 and TRBJ1-5, with unresolved D. The CDR3 has 14 residues. The V end was cut by 3 bases, the J end by 9 bases, with 15 bases between. Germline V CDR1 and CDR2: MNHNS, SASEGT. In DNA form, the CDR3 reads TGTGCCAGCAGTGAGCGCGGAGGAGGATCGCCCCAGCATTTT. It encodes CASSERGGGSPQHF.

The CDR3 sequence is CASSLAGGRGYTF. The CDR3 nucleotides read TGTGCCAGCAGTCTGGCAGGGGGCAGGGGCTACACCTTC. The chain joins TRBV6-5 to TRBJ1-2; 8 nucleotides match TRBD1. The germline gives CDR1 MNHEY, CDR2 SVGAGI. CDR3 length equals 13 residues. Losses at the gene ends were 5 bases for V and 8 bases for J; bases not matched to a gene: 7.

This clone was seen a handful of times. The J gene is TRBJ1-1, the V gene TRBV7-3, with TRBD1 matching over 7 bases. The J segment lost 5 bases and the V segment lost 2 bases, leaving 2 bases of the junction unmatched. Per germline, CDR1 SGHTA and CDR2 FQGTGA. This CDR3 has 13 residues. The CDR3 nucleotides are TGTGCCAGCAGCTTACAGGGGGGAACTGAAGCTTTCTTT. This translates into CASSLQGGTEAFF. The full variable domain, with the rest looked up from reference TRBV7-3 and TRBJ1-1, is GAGVSQTPSNKVTEKGKYVELRCDPISGHTALYWYRQSLGQGPEFLIYFQGTGAADDSGLPNDRFFAVRPEGSVSTLKIQRTERGDSAVYLCASSLQGGTEAFFGQGTRLTVV.

This chain joins TRBV29-1 and TRBJ1-1; 9 positions agree with TRBD1. Trimming took 4 bases from V and 5 from J; bases not matched to a gene: 8. This CDR3 comprises 14 residues. CDR1 is SQVTM and CDR2 is ANQGSEA in the germline V gene. The chain's CDR3 is CSVVGPDRGTEAFF. Written as DNA, the CDR3 is TGCAGCGTTGTGGGGCCGGACAGGGGAACTGAAGCTTTCTTT.

The genes are TRBV29-1 and TRBJ2-7; TRBD2 might be the D (6 bases). The V gene lost 7 bases and the J gene lost 4 bases, with 14 bases spanning the gap. The germline V gene encodes CDR1 SQVTM and CDR2 ANQGSEA. The length of the CDR3 is 12 residues. The CDR3 sequence: CSAGLGGYEQYF. In DNA form, the CDR3 reads TGCAGCGCTGGGCTAGGAGGGTACGAGCAGTACTTC.

The chain combines TRBV19 with TRBJ1-3; D remains unclear. Germline CDR1 and CDR2: LNHDA and SQIVND (reference sequence). V was trimmed by 3 bases and J by 4 bases, leaving 7 bases between them. This CDR3 comprises 13 residues. CDR3 DNA sequence: TGTGCCAGTAGTATCGTCGGCGGAAACACCATATATTTT. The encoded protein is CASSIVGGNTIYF.

This chain links TRBV6-5 with TRBJ2-1, with 12 bases aligning to TRBD1. This CDR3 region has 15 residues. Germline loops: CDR1 MNHEY, CDR2 SVGAGI. Trimming took 8 bases from V and 8 from J; bases not matched to a gene: 10. The CDR3 sequence is CASARGDRGRDEQFF. CDR3 sequence (DNA): TGTGCCAGCGCGCGGGGGGACAGGGGGCGCGATGAGCAGTTCTTC.

This clone came up a few times. V usage is TRBV28 and J usage is TRBJ2-7, with D tentatively TRBD1 (6 bases). V lost 9 bases and J 0 bases, leaving 12 bases between the germline ends. The CDR3 sequence is 13 residues long. CDR1 and CDR2 (germline): MDHEN, SYDVKM. The CDR3 nucleotides are TGTGCCAGTCAGAGGGGGAGCTCCTACGAGCAGTACTTC. Protein: CASQRGSSYEQYF.

The CDR3 loop is CASAGDRRTEAFF. The CDR3 DNA reads as TGTGCCAGCGCAGGGGATCGGAGGACTGAAGCTTTCTTT. This sequence joins TRBV5-4 and TRBJ1-1, with a possible D match to TRBD1 (6 bases). The CDR3 runs 13 residues. CDR1 is SGHNT, CDR2 YYREEE, per germline (reference sequence). The ends were cut back, 7 bases at V and 5 bases at J, with 15 bases in the middle.